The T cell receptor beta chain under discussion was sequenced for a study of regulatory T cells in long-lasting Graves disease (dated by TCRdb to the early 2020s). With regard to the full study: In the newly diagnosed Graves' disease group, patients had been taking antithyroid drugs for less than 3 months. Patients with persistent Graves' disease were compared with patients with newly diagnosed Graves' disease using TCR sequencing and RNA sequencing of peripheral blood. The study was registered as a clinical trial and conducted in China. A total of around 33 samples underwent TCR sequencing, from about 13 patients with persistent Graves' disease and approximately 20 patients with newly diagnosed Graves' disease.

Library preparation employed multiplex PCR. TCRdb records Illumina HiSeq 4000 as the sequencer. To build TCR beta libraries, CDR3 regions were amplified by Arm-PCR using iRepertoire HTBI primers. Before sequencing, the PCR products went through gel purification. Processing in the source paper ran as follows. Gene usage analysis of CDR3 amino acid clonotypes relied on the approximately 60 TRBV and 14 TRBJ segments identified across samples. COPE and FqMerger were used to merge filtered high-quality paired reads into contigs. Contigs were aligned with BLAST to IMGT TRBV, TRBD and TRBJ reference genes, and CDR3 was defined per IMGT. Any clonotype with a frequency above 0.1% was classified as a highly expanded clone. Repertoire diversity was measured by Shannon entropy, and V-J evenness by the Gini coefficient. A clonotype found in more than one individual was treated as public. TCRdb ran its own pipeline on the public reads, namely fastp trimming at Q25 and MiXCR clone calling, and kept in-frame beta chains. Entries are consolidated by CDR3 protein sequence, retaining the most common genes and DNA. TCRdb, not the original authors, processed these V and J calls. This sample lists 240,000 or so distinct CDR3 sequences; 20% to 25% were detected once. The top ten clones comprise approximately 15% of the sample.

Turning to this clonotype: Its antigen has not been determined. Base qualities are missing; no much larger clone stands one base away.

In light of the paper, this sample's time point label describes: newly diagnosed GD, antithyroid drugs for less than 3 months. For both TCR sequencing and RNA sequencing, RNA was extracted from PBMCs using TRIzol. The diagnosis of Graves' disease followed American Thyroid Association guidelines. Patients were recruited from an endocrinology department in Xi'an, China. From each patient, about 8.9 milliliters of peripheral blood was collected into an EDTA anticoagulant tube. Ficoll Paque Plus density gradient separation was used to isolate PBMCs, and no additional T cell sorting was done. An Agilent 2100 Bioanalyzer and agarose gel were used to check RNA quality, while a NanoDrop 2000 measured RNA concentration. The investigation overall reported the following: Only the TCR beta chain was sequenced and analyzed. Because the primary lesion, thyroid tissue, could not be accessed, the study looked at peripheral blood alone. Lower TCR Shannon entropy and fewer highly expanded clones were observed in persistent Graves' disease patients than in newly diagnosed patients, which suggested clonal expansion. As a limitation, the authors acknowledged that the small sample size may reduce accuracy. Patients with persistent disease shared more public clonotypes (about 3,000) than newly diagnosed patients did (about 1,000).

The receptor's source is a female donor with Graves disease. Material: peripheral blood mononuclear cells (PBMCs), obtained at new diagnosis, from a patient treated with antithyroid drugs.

The CDR3 protein sequence reads: CAIPQGPGADTQYF. DNA sequence: TGTGCCATCCCACAGGGTCCAGGGGCAGATACGCAGTATTTT. The chain joins TRBV15 to TRBJ2-3; the D gene is possibly TRBD1, with 6 bases matching. The CDR3, cysteine through phenylalanine, is 14 amino acids long. Left in the record is the CDR3 DNA by itself, 42 bases read in frame from the first base. In the germline V gene (reference sequence), CDR1 corresponds to LNHNV and CDR2 to YYDKDF. V loses 10 bases, J loses 4 bases, and the germline ends lie 18 bases apart.